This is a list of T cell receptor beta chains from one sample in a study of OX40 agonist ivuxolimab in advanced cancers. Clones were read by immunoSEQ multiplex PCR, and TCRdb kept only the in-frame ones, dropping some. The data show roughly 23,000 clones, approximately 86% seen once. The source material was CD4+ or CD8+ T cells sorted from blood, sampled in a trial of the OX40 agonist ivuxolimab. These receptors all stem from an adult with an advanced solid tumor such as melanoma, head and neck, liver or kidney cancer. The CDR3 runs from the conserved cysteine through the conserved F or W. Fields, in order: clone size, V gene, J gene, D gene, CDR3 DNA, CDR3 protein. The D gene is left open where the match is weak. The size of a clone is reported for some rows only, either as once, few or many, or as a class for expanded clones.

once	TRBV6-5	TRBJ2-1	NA	TGTGCCAGCAGTTACAGGCTGTACCACAATGAGCAGTTCTTC	CASSYRLYHNEQFF
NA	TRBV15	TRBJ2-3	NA	TGTGCCACCAGCAGAGACCGGTGGGGCACAGATACGCAGTATTTT	CATSRDRWGTDTQYF
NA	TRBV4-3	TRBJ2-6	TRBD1	TGCGCCAGCAGCCAACTACCTCGTGGACAGGGGGTCTCTGGGGCCAACGTCCTGACTTTC	CASSQLPRGQGVSGANVLTF
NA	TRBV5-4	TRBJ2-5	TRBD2	TGTGCCAGCAGTTGGCGAGGGGTAGCGGGACAAGAGACCCAGTACTTC	CASSWRGVAGQETQYF
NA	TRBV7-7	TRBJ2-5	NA	TGTGCTAGCAGCTTAGTGGCCGCCGAGACCCAGTACTTC	CASSLVAAETQYF
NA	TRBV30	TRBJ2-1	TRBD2	TGTGCCTGGACCGCACTAGCGGGAGGTTACAATGAGCAGTTCTTC	CAWTALAGGYNEQFF
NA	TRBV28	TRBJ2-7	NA	TGTGCCAGCACTTCCCCCCGGGAGAGCTCCTACGAGCAGTACTTC	CASTSPRESSYEQYF
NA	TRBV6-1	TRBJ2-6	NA	TGTGCCAGCAGTGAAGCTAACTCTGGGGCCAACGTCCTGACTTTC	CASSEANSGANVLTF
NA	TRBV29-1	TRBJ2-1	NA	TGCAGCGCACAAGTGAATGAGCAGTTCTTC	CSAQVNEQFF
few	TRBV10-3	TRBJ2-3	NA	TGTGCCACAGAAACAGACAGATCTAGCACAGATACGCAGTATTTT	CATETDRSSTDTQYF
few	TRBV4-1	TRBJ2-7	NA	TGCGCCAGCAGCCTGGCGACCCACACCTACGAGCAGTACTTC	CASSLATHTYEQYF
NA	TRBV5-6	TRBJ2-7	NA	TGTGCCAGCAGCTTGGAGGGTAACTACGAGCAGTACTTC	CASSLEGNYEQYF
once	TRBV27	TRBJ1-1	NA	TGTGCCAGTAGGCTTTTGACGAACACTGAAGCTTTCTTT	CASRLLTNTEAFF
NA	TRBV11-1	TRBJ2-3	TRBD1	TGTGCCAGCAGCCACAGGGGGCCCGATAGCACAGATACGCAGTATTTT	CASSHRGPDSTDTQYF
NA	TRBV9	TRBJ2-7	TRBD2	TGTGCCAGCAGCGTAGGTCGCGGGAGGGACCTAGGAGAGCAGTACTTC	CASSVGRGRDLGEQYF
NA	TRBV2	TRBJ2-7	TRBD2	TGTGCCAGCAGTGAAGCGCGGGGGGTAAGCTACGAGCAGTACTTC	CASSEARGVSYEQYF
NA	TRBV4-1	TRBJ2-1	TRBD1	TGCGCCAGCAGCCCCGGGACAGGGGGCATCAATGAGCAGTTCTTC	CASSPGTGGINEQFF
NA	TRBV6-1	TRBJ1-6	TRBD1	TGTGCCAGCAGTAGAATTACAGGGGGAGGTTCACCCCTCCACTTT	CASSRITGGGSPLHF
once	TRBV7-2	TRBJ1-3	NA	TGTGCCAGCAGCTTAGGACAGATCTCTGGAAACACCATATATTTT	CASSLGQISGNTIYF
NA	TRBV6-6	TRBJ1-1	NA	TGTGCCAGCAGTTATCGGGGGGGGATGAACACTGAAGCTTTCTTT	CASSYRGGMNTEAFF
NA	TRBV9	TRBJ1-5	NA	TGTGCCAGCAGCGTAGATCTGACCGTGAATCAGCCCCAGCATTTT	CASSVDLTVNQPQHF
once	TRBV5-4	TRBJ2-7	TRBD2	TGTGCCAGCAGCTTGGAAATAATGGCTAGCGGGACTGTAGAGCAGTACTTC	CASSLEIMASGTVEQYF
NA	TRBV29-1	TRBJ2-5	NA	TGCAGCGCTATCTTCTCGGGGACCCAGTACTTC	CSAIFSGTQYF
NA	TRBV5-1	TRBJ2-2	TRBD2	TGCGCCAGCAGCCGGGGACTAGCGGGAGGGCCTAACACCGGGGAGCTGTTTTTT	CASSRGLAGGPNTGELFF
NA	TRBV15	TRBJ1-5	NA	TGTGCCACCAGCAGCCCCGGGGCGGGTGAGAATCAGCCCCAGCATTTT	CATSSPGAGENQPQHF